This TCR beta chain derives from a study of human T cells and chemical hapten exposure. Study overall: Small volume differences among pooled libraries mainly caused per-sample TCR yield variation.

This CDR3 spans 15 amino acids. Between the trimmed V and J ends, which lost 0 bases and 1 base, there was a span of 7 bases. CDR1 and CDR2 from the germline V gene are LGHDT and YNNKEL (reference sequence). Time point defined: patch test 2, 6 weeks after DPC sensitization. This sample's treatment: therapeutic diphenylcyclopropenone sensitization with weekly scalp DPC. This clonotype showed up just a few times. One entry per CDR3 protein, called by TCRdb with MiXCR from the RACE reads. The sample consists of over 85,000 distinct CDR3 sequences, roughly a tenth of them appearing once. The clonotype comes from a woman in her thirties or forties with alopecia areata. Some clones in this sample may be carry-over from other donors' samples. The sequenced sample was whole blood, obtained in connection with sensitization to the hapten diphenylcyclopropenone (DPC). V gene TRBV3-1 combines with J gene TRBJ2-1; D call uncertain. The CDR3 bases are TGTGCCAGCAGCCAAGAAACGGTTTCCTACAATGAGCAGTTCTTC. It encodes CASSQETVSYNEQFF.